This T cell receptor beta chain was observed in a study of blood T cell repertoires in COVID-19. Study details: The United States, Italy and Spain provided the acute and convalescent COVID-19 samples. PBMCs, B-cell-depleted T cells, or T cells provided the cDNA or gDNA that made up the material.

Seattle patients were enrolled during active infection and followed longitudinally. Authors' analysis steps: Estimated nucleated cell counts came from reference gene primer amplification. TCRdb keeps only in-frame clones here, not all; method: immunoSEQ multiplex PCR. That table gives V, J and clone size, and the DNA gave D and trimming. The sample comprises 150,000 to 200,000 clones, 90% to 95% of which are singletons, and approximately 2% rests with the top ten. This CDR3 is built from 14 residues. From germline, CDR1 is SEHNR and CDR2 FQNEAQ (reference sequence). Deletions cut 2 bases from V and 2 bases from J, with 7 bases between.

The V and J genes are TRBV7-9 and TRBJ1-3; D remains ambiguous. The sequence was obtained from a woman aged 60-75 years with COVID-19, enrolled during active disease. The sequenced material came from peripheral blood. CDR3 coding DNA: TGTGCCAGCAGCTTATCCGGGGCTGGAAACACCATATATTTT. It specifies CASSLSGAGNTIYF.